The T cell receptor beta chain under discussion was sequenced for a study of vaccination and CD4 T cells after COVID-19. Across the study: PCR on nasal swabs identified SARS-CoV-2 in convalescent patients, of whom 9 or 10 were mild and one severe. Six male and four female convalescents took part, two of them Hispanic. Whole-study findings and limits: Spike mono-reactivity was shown by 304 of 307 vaccine-specific clones in convalescent patients. Analysis covered relatively few convalescent patients and lacked any early post-infection timepoints.

Trimming removed 0 bases from V and 4 bases from J; junction bases left unmatched: 12. Germline values: CDR1 SGHDT, CDR2 YYEEEE. The CDR3 spans 17 residues. From the PCR reads, TCRdb called clonotypes with MiXCR, one entry per CDR3 protein. The sample has 15,000 to 20,000 distinct CDR3 sequences, roughly 60% seen once. Concerning this clonotype itself: What it recognizes is unknown.

The V gene is TRBV5-6, the J gene TRBJ2-5; the match to TRBD2 covers 7 bases. The receptor's source is a human donor who had recovered from COVID-19. The starting material was CD4+ T cells from blood, obtained before SARS-CoV-2 vaccination. CDR3 in DNA: TGTGCCAGCAGCTTGGGTCAAGGACTAGGAGGGCGAGAGACCCAGTACTTC. It specifies CASSLGQGLGGRETQYF.